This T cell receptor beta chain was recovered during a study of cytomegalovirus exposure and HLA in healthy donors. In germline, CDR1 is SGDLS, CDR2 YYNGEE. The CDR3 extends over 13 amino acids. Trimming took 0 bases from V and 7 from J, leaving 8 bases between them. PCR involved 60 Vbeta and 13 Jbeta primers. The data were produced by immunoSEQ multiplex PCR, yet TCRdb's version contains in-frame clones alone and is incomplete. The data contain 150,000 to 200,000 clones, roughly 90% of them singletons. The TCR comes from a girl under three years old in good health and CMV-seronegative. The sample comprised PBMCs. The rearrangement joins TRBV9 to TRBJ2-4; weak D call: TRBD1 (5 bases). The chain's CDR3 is CASSVGGLNIQYF. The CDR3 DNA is TGTGCCAGCAGCGTAGGGGGCCTGAACATTCAGTACTTC.